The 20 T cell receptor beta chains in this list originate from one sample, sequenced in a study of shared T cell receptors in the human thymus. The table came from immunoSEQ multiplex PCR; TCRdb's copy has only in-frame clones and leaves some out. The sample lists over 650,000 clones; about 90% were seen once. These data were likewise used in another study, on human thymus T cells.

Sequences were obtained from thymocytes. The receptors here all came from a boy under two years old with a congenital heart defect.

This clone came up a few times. Here the CDR3 DNA reads TGTGCCAGCAGTTGGACAGGGTACAATGAGCAGTTCTTC. Protein product: CASSWTGYNEQFF. This sequence joins TRBV27 and TRBJ2-1, with TRBD1 matching over 8 bases. The CDR3 loop spans 13 amino acids. CDR1 is MNHEY, CDR2 SMNVEV, per germline (reference sequence). After removal of 4 bases from V and 4 bases from J, the junction contained 0 bases not matched to a gene.

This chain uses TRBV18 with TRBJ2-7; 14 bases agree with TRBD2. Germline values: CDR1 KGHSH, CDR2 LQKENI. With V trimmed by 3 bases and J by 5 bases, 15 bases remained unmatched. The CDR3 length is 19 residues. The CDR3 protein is CASSPERTSGRSRGDEQYF. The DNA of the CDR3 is TGTGCCAGCTCACCCGAGAGGACTAGCGGGAGGTCCAGGGGGGACGAGCAGTACTTC.

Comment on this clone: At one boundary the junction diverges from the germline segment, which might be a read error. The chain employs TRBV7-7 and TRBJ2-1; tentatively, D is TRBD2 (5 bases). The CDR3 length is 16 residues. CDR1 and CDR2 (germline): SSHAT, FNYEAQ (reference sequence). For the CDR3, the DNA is TGTGCTAGCAGCCATACCACTAGGGTGTCCTACAATGAGCAGTTCTTC. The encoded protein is CASSHTTRVSYNEQFF.

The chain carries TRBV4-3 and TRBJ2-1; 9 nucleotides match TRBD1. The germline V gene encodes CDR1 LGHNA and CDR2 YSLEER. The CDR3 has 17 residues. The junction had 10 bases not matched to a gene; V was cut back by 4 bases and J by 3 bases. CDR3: CASSRTQRDRVYNEQFF. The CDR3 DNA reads TGCGCCAGCAGCCGAACCCAACGGGACAGGGTCTACAATGAGCAGTTCTTC.

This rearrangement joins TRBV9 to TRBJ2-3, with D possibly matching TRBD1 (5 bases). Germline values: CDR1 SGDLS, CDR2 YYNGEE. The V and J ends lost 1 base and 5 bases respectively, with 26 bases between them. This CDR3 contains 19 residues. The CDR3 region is CASSVLGQAAQLGLDTQYF. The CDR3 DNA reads TGTGCCAGCAGCGTACTGGGGCAGGCCGCACAATTAGGGTTAGATACGCAGTATTTT.

CDR3 amino acids: CASSSHAEAYEQYF. CDR3 nucleotide sequence: TGTGCCAGCAGTTCTCATGCGGAGGCCTACGAGCAGTACTTC. The rearrangement links TRBV27 to TRBJ2-7, with D possibly being TRBD2 (5 bases). This CDR3 has 14 residues. Germline lookup yields CDR1 MNHEY and CDR2 SMNVEV (reference sequence). Trimming stripped 4 bases from V and 2 bases from J, with 12 bases between.

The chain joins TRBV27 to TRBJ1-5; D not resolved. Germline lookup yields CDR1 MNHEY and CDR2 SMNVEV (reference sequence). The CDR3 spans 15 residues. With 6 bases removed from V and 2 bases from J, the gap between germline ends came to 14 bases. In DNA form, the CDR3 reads TGTGCCAGCAGACCACGAGAGGGAGGCAATCAGCCCCAGCATTTT. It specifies CASRPREGGNQPQHF.

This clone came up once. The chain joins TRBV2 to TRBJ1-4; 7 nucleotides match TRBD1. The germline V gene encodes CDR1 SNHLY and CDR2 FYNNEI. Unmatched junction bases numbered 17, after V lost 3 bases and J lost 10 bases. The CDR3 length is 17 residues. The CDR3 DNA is TGTGCCAGCAGTGATATCTTGGTTAAGGGGGCGACGCCAAAACTGTTTTTT. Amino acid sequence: CASSDILVKGATPKLFF.

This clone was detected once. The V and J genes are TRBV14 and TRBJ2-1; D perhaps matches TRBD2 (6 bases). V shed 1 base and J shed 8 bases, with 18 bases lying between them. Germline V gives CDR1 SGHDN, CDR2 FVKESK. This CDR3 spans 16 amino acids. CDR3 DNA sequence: TGTGCCAGCAGCCAAGGATTGACTAGTTCTCGGTATGAGCAGTTCTTC. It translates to CASSQGLTSSRYEQFF.

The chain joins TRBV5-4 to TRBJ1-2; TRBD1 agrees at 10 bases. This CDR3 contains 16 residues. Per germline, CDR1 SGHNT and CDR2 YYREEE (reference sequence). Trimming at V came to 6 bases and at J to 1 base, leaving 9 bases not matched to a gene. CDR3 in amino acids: CASIGQGDNHNYGYTF. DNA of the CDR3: TGTGCCAGCATCGGACAGGGGGACAACCATAACTATGGCTACACCTTC.

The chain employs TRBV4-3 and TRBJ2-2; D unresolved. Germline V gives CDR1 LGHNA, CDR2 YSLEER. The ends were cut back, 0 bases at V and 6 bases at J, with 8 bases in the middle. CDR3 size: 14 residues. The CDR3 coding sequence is TGCGCCAGCAGCCAAGACGACCGGGCCGGGGAGCTGTTTTTT. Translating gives CASSQDDRAGELFF.

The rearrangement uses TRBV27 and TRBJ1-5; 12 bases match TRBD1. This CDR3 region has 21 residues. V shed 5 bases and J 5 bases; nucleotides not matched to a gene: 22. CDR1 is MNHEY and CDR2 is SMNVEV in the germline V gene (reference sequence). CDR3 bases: TGTGCCAGCAGTCTTCACTCTAAACCGGGACAGGGGGCTGTTCCCCATCAGCCCCAGCATTTT. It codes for CASSLHSKPGQGAVPHQPQHF.

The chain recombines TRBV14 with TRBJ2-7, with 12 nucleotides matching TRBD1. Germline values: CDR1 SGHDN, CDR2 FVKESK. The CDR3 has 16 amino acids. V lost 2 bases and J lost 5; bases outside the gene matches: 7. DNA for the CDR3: TGTGCCAGCAGCCAAACTACCGGGACAGGGGGCGACGAGCAGTACTTC. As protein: CASSQTTGTGGDEQYF.

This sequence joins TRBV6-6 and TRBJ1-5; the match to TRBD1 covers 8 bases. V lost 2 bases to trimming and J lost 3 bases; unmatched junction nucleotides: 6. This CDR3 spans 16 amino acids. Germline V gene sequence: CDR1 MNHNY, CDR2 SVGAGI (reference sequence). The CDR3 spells CASSYLGQGLNQPQHF. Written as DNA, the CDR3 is TGTGCCAGCAGTTACCTAGGACAGGGCCTCAATCAGCCCCAGCATTTT.

CDR3 bases: TGTGCCAGCAGCTTAGGCGCCCCCCGGGGACAGGGGGGCTACGAGCAGTACTTC. The encoded protein is CASSLGAPRGQGGYEQYF. This chain uses TRBV7-9 with TRBJ2-7; 11 nucleotides align to TRBD1. The CDR3 runs to 18 residues. Germline V gives CDR1 SEHNR, CDR2 FQNEAQ (reference sequence). The ends lost 1 base at V and 3 bases at J; junction bases unmatched: 11.

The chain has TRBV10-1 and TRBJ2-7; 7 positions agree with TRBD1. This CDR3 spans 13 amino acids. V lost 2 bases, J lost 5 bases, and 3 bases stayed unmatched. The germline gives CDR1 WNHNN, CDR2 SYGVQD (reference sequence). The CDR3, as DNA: TGCGCCAGCAGTGAGGACAGGGTGGACGAGCAGTACTTC. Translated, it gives CASSEDRVDEQYF.

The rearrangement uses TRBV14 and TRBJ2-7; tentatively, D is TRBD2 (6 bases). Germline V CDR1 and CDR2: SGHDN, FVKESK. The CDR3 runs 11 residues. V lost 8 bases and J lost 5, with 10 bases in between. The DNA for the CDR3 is TGTGCCAGCGCGGAGGGTCACGAGCAGTACTTC. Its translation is CASAEGHEQYF. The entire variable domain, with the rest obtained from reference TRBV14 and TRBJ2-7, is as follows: EAGVTQFPSHSVIEKGQTVTLRCDPISGHDNLYWYRRVMGKEIKFLLHFVKESKQDESGMPNNRFLAERTGGTYSTLKVQPAELEDSGVYFCASAEGHEQYFGPGTRLTVT.

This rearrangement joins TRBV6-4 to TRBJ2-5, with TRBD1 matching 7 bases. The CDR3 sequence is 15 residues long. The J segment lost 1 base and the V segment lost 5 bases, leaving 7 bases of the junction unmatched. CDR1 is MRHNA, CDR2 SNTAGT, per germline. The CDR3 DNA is TGTGCCAGCAGTTCGGGGACAGTGATCCAAGAGACCCAGTACTTC. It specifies CASSSGTVIQETQYF.

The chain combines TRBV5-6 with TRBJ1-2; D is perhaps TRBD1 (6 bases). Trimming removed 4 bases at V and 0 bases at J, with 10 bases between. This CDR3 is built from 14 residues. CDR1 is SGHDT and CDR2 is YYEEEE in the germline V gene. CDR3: CASSLQGTNYGYTF. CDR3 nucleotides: TGTGCCAGCAGCCTTCAGGGGACTAACTATGGCTACACCTTC.

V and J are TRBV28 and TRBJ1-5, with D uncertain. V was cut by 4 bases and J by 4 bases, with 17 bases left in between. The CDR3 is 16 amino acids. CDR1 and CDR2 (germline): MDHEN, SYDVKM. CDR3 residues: CASSYVSRTINQPQHF. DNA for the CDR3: TGTGCCAGCAGTTATGTATCGCGGACTATAAATCAGCCCCAGCATTTT.